Shown below are 24 T cell receptor beta chains from a single sample sequenced in a study of shared clonotypes between healthy human individuals. Repertoires were generated with immunoSEQ multiplex PCR, while TCRdb's copy carries only in-frame clones and drops some. The table includes 800,000 to 1,200,000 clones, more than 75% detected once. Sequenced material: memory CD4+ T cells from PBMCs. Subset of the sample: CD45RA-negative fraction. All receptors come from a young man in good health. Some clones in this sample may be carry-over from other donors' samples.

This CDR3 is CASSQDPAGDRNEKLFF. CDR3 coding DNA: TGTGCCAGCAGCCAGGATCCCGCCGGGGACAGGAATGAAAAACTGTTTTTT. The rearrangement links TRBV4-2 to TRBJ1-4, with 8 positions matching TRBD1. CDR3 length: 17 amino acids. Germline-derived CDR1 and CDR2 are LGHNA and YNFKEQ. The ends lost 3 bases at V and 5 bases at J; junction bases unmatched: 11.

The chain is built from TRBV5-4 and TRBJ1-3, with a tentative D call TRBD1 (6 bases). The length of the CDR3 is 14 residues. CDR1 and CDR2 from the germline V gene are SGHNT and YYREEE (reference sequence). V was clipped by 4 bases and J by 2 bases, with 10 bases between them. The CDR3, as DNA: TGTGCCAGCAGCGGGGGGGCTCCTGGAAACACCATATATTTT. Its protein product is CASSGGAPGNTIYF. The complete variable domain, with remaining parts taken from reference TRBV5-4 and TRBJ1-3, reads ETGVTQSPTHLIKTRGQQVTLRCSSQSGHNTVSWYQQALGQGPQFIFQYYREEENGRGNFPPRFSGLQFPNYSSELNVNALELDDSALYLCASSGGAPGNTIYFGEGSWLTVV.

On this clone itself: One junction end disagrees with the germline gene, perhaps due to a read error. The V and J genes are TRBV28 and TRBJ2-5; D is ambiguous. This CDR3 comprises 14 residues. Germline V lookup: CDR1 MDHEN, CDR2 SYDVKM. The CDR3 is CASSLTRAQGTQYF. In DNA, the CDR3 is TGTGCCAGCAGTCTAACCCGGGCCCAAGGGACCCAGTACTTC.

The CDR3 DNA reads TGTGCCAGCAGGGGCCCGGGCAGGCTGAACACTGAAGCTTTCTTT. Translated, it gives CASRGPGRLNTEAFF. This rearrangement joins TRBV28 to TRBJ1-1; D is unclear. There are 15 residues in the CDR3. Germline V gives CDR1 MDHEN, CDR2 SYDVKM. Trimming shortened V by 6 bases and J by 0 bases, and 14 bases separated the two germline ends.

This chain uses TRBV6-5 with TRBJ2-1; 9 bases fit TRBD2. J lost 9 bases, V lost 5 bases, and 11 bases had no gene match. Per germline, CDR1 MNHEY and CDR2 SVGAGI. This CDR3 comprises 15 residues. The CDR3 sequence: CASSPGTSRFGEQFF. CDR3 nucleotides: TGTGCCAGCAGTCCCGGGACTAGCAGGTTCGGTGAGCAGTTCTTC.

V gene TRBV9 combines with J gene TRBJ1-2; no reliable D call. Germline V gene lookup returns CDR1 SGDLS and CDR2 YYNGEE. V was shortened by 5 bases and J by 2 bases, with 19 bases between the two germline ends. This CDR3 is 16 amino acids long. The CDR3 nucleotides are TGTGCCAGCAGTTTCAGCTTAGTACAGACCAACTATGGCTACACCTTC. As protein: CASSFSLVQTNYGYTF.

The chain couples TRBV2 to TRBJ2-2; 9 bases align to TRBD2. The CDR3 contains 16 residues. V gave up 10 bases and J gave up 5 bases; unmatched junction bases: 14. Per the germline V gene, CDR1 is SNHLY and CDR2 is FYNNEI. CDR3 amino acids: CANTFSGSAGTGELFF. CDR3 nucleotide sequence: TGTGCCAACACCTTTAGCGGGAGCGCAGGGACCGGGGAGCTGTTTTTT.

The V call is TRBV30, the J call TRBJ2-1, with 9 bases matching TRBD2. The CDR3 covers 12 residues. The germline CDR1 and CDR2 sequences are GTSNPN and SVGIG (reference sequence). CDR3: CVATSGYNEQFF. The CDR3, as DNA: TGTGTCGCGACTAGCGGTTACAATGAGCAGTTCTTC.

The chain uses TRBV7-3 and TRBJ2-5; unclear D gene. The length of the CDR3 is 13 residues. CDR1 and CDR2 (germline): SGHTA, FQGTGA. Deletions cut 5 bases from V and 1 base from J, with 8 bases between. The CDR3 loop is CASSLSVQETQYF. Here the CDR3 DNA reads TGTGCCAGCAGCCTCTCAGTCCAAGAGACCCAGTACTTC.

As regards this clone: Other DNA sequences in the same sample also yield this CDR3. The chain is built from TRBV18 and TRBJ1-1, with D unclear. The germline gives CDR1 KGHSH, CDR2 LQKENI. This CDR3 is 13 amino acids long. V lost 2 bases and J 0 bases, leaving 4 bases between the germline ends. The CDR3 coding sequence is TGTGCCAGCTCACCAGATTTGAACACTGAAGCTTTCTTT. Translated, it gives CASSPDLNTEAFF.

The gene calls are TRBV18 and TRBJ2-1; 9 bases are a match to TRBD1. After removal of 1 base from V and 6 bases from J, the junction contained 10 bases not matched to a gene. Germline V lookup: CDR1 KGHSH, CDR2 LQKENI. The CDR3 length is 17 residues. The CDR3 loop reads CASSPRAGQGRGNEQFF. In DNA form, the CDR3 reads TGTGCCAGCTCACCACGCGCCGGACAGGGGAGGGGCAATGAGCAGTTCTTC. Variable domain in full (rest from reference TRBV18 and TRBJ2-1): NAGVMQNPRHLVRRRGQEARLRCSPMKGHSHVYWYRQLPEEGLKFMVYLQKENIIDESGMPKERFSAEFPKEGPSILRIQQVVRGDSAAYFCASSPRAGQGRGNEQFFGPGTRLTVL.

This rearrangement joins TRBV5-4 to TRBJ1-2, with D tentatively TRBD1 (6 bases). The CDR3 length is 18 residues. CDR1 and CDR2 from the germline V gene are SGHNT and YYREEE (reference sequence). Trimming took 3 bases from V and 2 from J, leaving 23 bases between them. CDR3 sequence (DNA): TGTGCCAGCAGCTCTACCGGGACCCAAGGGGGAGTAAACTATGGCTACACCTTC. Translation gives CASSSTGTQGGVNYGYTF.

The chain joins TRBV6-4 to TRBJ2-3, with D perhaps TRBD2 (5 bases). Trimming removed 4 bases from V and 1 base from J, with 15 bases in between. The CDR3 has 16 residues. Germline V gene lookup returns CDR1 MRHNA and CDR2 SNTAGT. The CDR3 reads CASSVVSGLGTDTQYF. The CDR3, as DNA: TGTGCCAGCAGTGTTGTAAGCGGTCTGGGCACAGATACGCAGTATTTT.

J is TRBJ2-7 and V is TRBV6-6; the match to TRBD2 covers 8 bases. V gave up 5 bases and J gave up 4 bases; unmatched junction bases: 4. The CDR3 runs to 13 residues. Germline V gives CDR1 MNHNY, CDR2 SVGAGI (reference sequence). CDR3 coding DNA: TGTGCCAGCAGTCGAGCGGGGGCTTACGAGCAGTACTTC. This codes for CASSRAGAYEQYF.

The rearrangement uses TRBV27 and TRBJ1-5; D ambiguous. Germline V CDR1 and CDR2: MNHEY, SMNVEV (reference sequence). V was cut by 5 bases and J by 12 bases, with 17 bases left in between. The CDR3 covers 13 residues. Written as DNA, the CDR3 is TGTGCCAGCAGTATCAAGGAAGGGTGGCTCCAGCATTTT. This translates into CASSIKEGWLQHF.

The chain links TRBV27 to TRBJ2-2; 8 nucleotides align to TRBD2. V was pared by 5 bases and J by 0 bases, with 5 bases of the junction left unmatched. The CDR3 length is 16 residues. Looked up from germline, CDR1 is MNHEY and CDR2 is SMNVEV (reference sequence). The CDR3 bases are TGTGCCAGCAGTAAATTAGCGGGGTCGAACACCGGGGAGCTGTTTTTT. Translation gives CASSKLAGSNTGELFF.

The V and J genes are TRBV19 and TRBJ2-1; tentatively, D is TRBD1 (6 bases). Per the germline V gene, CDR1 is LNHDA and CDR2 is SQIVND (reference sequence). There are 12 residues in the CDR3. With 10 bases removed from V and 8 bases from J, the gap between germline ends came to 15 bases. The CDR3 loop is CATLTDSDEQFF. The CDR3 DNA sequence: TGTGCCACTCTGACGGACAGCGATGAGCAGTTCTTC.

With regard to this clone: Possible read error: a much larger clone is one base away. Different DNA sequences within this sample yield the same CDR3. The V and J genes are TRBV7-2 and TRBJ1-1; D not certain. CDR3 length equals 13 residues. Germline V CDR1 and CDR2: SGHTA, FQGNSA. V was cut by 5 bases and J by 1 base, with 8 bases left in between. The CDR3 DNA sequence: TGTGCCAGCAGCCTCTGGGGGAACACTGAAGCTTTCTTT. It codes for CASSLWGNTEAFF.

This chain joins TRBV6-5 and TRBJ1-1, with a tentative D call TRBD1 (5 bases). The ends were cut back, 6 bases at V and 1 base at J, with 12 bases in the middle. Germline loops: CDR1 MNHEY, CDR2 SVGAGI. The CDR3 runs to 14 residues. The CDR3 is CASRPGGWNTEAFF. CDR3 nucleotides: TGTGCCAGCAGACCCGGGGGGTGGAACACTGAAGCTTTCTTT.

The rearrangement uses TRBV19 and TRBJ1-4; a possible D gene is TRBD1 (6 bases). The ends were cut back, 5 bases at V and 6 bases at J, with 10 bases in the middle. The CDR3 spans 13 residues. Germline V gene data show CDR1 as LNHDA and CDR2 as SQIVND (reference sequence). The CDR3: CASSWDNYEKLFF. The CDR3 DNA is TGTGCCAGTAGTTGGGACAACTATGAAAAACTGTTTTTT.

The gene calls are TRBV28 and TRBJ1-2; TRBD1 is a possible D gene (6 bases). This CDR3 region has 17 residues. Per germline, CDR1 MDHEN and CDR2 SYDVKM. The germline V and J ends were trimmed by 6 bases and 1 base, with 21 bases remaining between them. The DNA of the CDR3 is TGTGCCAGCAGACAAACTAGGACAGCTTACTTTAACTATGGCTACACCTTC. Its protein is CASRQTRTAYFNYGYTF.

J is TRBJ1-2 and V is TRBV29-1; a possible D gene is TRBD1 (6 bases). CDR3 length: 12 amino acids. The ends were cut back, 6 bases at V and 5 bases at J, with 13 bases in the middle. Germline CDR1 and CDR2: SQVTM and ANQGSEA. The CDR3 DNA sequence: TGCAGCGTGGACAGCGACTTATATGGCTACACCTTC. This translates into CSVDSDLYGYTF.

The chain is built from TRBV5-4 and TRBJ2-6; no clear D. In germline, CDR1 is SGHNT, CDR2 YYREEE (reference sequence). The CDR3 covers 14 residues. V lost 5 bases to trimming and J lost 0 bases, with 6 bases between them. CDR3 amino acids: CASSQPSGANVLTF. Here the CDR3 DNA reads TGTGCCAGCAGTCAGCCCTCTGGGGCCAACGTCCTGACTTTC. The full variable domain, with the rest looked up from reference TRBV5-4 and TRBJ2-6, is ETGVTQSPTHLIKTRGQQVTLRCSSQSGHNTVSWYQQALGQGPQFIFQYYREEENGRGNFPPRFSGLQFPNYSSELNVNALELDDSALYLCASSQPSGANVLTFGAGSRLTVL.

This clone was seen a handful of times. The chain carries TRBV7-9 and TRBJ2-3; maybe TRBD2 (6 bases). V was trimmed by 6 bases and J by 2 bases, leaving 18 bases between them. The CDR3 extends over 16 amino acids. CDR1 is SEHNR and CDR2 is FQNEAQ in the germline V gene (reference sequence). The CDR3 spells CASSYQTGLPTDTQYF. For the CDR3, the DNA is TGTGCCAGCAGTTATCAGACGGGACTCCCCACAGATACGCAGTATTTT.